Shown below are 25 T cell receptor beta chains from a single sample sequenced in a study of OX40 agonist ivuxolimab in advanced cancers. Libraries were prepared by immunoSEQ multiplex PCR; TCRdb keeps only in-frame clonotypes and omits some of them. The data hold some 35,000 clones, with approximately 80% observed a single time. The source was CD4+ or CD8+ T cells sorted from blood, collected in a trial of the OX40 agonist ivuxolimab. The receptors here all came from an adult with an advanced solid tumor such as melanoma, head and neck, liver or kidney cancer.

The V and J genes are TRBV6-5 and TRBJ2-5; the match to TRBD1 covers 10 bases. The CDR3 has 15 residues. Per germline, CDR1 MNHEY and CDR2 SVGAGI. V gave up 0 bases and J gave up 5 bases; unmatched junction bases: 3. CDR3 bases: TGTGCCAGCAGTTACTCGGGGACAGGGGAGGAGACCCAGTACTTC. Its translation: CASSYSGTGEETQYF.

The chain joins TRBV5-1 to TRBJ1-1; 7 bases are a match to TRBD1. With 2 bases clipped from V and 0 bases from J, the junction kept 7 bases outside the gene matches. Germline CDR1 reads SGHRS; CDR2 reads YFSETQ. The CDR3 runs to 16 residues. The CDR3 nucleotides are TGCGCCAGCAGCTTTGGGTGGGGACAGTTGAACACTGAAGCTTTCTTT. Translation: CASSFGWGQLNTEAFF. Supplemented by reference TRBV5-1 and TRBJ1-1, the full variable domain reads KAGVTQTPRYLIKTRGQQVTLSCSPISGHRSVSWYQQTPGQGLQFLFEYFSETQRNKGNFPGRFSGRQFSNSRSEMNVSTLELGDSALYLCASSFGWGQLNTEAFFGQGTRLTVV.

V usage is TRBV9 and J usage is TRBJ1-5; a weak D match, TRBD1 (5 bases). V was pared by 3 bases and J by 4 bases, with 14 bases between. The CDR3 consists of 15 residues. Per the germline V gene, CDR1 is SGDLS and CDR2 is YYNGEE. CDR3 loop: CASSGLARGNQPQHF. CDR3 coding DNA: TGTGCCAGCAGCGGTCTCGCGAGGGGAAATCAGCCCCAGCATTTT.

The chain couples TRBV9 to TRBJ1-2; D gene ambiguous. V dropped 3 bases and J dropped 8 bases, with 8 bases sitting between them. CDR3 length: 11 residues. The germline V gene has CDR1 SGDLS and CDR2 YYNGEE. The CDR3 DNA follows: TGTGCCAGCAGCGACCCTAAGGGCTACACCTTC. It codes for CASSDPKGYTF.

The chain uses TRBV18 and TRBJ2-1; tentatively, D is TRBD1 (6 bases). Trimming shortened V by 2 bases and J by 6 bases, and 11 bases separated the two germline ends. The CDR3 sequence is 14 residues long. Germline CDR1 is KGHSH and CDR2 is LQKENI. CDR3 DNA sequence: TGTGCCAGCTCACCAGAGGCACAGGGCAATGAGCAGTTCTTC. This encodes CASSPEAQGNEQFF.

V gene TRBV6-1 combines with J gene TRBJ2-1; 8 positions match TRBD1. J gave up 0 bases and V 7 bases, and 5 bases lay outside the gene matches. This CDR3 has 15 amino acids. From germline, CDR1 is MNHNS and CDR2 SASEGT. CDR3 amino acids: CASTKDRASYNEQFF. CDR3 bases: TGTGCCAGCACAAAGGACAGGGCCTCCTACAATGAGCAGTTCTTC.

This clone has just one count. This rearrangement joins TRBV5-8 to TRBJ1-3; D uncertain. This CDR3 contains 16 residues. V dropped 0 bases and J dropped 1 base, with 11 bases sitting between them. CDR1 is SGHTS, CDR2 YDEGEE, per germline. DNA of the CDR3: TGTGCCAGCAGCTTGGGTCAGTACAATTCTGGAAACACCATATATTTT. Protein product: CASSLGQYNSGNTIYF.

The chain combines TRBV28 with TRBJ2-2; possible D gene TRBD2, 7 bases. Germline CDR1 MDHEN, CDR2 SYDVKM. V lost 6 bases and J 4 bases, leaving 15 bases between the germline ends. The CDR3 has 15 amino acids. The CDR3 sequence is CASRGGQGGTGELFF. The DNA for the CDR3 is TGTGCCAGCAGGGGGGGGCAGGGTGGCACCGGGGAGCTGTTTTTT.

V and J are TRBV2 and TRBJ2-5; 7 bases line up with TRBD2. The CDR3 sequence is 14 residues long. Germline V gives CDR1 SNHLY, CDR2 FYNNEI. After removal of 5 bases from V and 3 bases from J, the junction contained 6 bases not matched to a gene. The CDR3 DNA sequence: TGTGCCAGCAGTTCTGGACGGGGGGAAGAGACCCAGTACTTC. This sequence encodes CASSSGRGEETQYF.

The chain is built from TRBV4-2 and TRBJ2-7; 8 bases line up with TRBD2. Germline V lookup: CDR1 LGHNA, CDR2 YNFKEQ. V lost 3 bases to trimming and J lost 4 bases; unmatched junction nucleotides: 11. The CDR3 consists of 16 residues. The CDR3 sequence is CASSQDRSGGGYEQYF. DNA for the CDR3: TGTGCCAGCAGCCAGGATCGGTCGGGGGGGGGTTACGAGCAGTACTTC.

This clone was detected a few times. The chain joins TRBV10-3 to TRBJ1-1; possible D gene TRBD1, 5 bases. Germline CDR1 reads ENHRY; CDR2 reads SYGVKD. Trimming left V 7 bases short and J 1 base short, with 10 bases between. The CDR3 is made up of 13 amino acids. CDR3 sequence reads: CAITQGENTEAFF. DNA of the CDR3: TGTGCCATCACGCAGGGCGAGAACACTGAAGCTTTCTTT.

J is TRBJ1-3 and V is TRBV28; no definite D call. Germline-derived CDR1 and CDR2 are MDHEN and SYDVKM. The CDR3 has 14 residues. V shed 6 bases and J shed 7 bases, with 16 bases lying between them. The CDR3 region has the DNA TGTGCCAGCAGACTTGATGAGACGGGTAACACCATATATTTT. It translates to CASRLDETGNTIYF.

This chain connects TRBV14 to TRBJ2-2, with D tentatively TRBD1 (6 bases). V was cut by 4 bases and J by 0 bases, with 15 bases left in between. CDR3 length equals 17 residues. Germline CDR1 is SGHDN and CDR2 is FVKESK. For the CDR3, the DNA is TGTGCCAGCAGCCCCCCCGCGACAGGTGCGAACACCGGGGAGCTGTTTTTT. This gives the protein CASSPPATGANTGELFF. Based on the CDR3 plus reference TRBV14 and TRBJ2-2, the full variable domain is EAGVTQFPSHSVIEKGQTVTLRCDPISGHDNLYWYRRVMGKEIKFLLHFVKESKQDESGMPNNRFLAERTGGTYSTLKVQPAELEDSGVYFCASSPPATGANTGELFFGEGSRLTVL.

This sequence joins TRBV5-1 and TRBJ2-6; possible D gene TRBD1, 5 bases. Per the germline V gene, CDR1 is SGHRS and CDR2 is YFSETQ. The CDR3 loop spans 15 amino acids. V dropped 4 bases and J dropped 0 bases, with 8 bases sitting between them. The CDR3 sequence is CASSHQGSGANVLTF. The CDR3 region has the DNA TGCGCCAGCAGCCATCAGGGCTCTGGGGCCAACGTCCTGACTTTC.

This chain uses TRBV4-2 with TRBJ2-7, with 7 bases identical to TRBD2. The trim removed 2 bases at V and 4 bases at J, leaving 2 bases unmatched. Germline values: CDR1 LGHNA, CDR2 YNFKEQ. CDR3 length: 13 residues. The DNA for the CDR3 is TGTGCCAGCAGCCAACAGCGGGGTTACGAGCAGTACTTC. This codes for CASSQQRGYEQYF.

The CDR3 loop is CASSELQGRQETQYF. The CDR3 DNA follows: TGTGCCAGCTCAGAACTACAGGGCCGACAAGAGACCCAGTACTTC. V usage is TRBV18 and J usage is TRBJ2-5; TRBD1 might be the D (6 bases). The germline V and J ends were trimmed by 5 bases and 2 bases, with 15 bases remaining between them. The CDR3 is 15 residues long. Germline CDR1 is KGHSH and CDR2 is LQKENI.

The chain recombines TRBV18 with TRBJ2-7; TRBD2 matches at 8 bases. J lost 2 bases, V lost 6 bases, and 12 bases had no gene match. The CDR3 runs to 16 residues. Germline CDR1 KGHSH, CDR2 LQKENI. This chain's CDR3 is CASSPPWGSGTYEQYF. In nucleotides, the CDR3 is TGTGCCAGCTCGCCTCCCTGGGGTAGCGGGACCTACGAGCAGTACTTC.

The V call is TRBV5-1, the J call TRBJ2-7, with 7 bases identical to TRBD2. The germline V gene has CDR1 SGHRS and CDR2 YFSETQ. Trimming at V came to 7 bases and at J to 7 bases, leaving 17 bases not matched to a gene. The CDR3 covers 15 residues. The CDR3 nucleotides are TGCGCCAGCGCCACGTCGGGGGGACCCGACCTGGAGCAGTACTTC. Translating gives CASATSGGPDLEQYF.

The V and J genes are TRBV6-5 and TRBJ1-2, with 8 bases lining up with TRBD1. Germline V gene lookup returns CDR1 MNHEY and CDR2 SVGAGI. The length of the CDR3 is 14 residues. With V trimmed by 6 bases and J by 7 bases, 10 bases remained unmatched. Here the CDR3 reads CASSPGTGSRGYTF. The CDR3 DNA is TGTGCCAGCAGCCCCGGGACAGGAAGTCGTGGCTACACCTTC.

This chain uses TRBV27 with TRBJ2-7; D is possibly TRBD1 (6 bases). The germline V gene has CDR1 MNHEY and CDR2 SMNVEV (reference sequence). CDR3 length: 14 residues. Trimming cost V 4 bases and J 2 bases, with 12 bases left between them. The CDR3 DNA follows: TGTGCCAGCAGTTCGACAGGTGGCACCTACGAGCAGTACTTC. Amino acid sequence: CASSSTGGTYEQYF.

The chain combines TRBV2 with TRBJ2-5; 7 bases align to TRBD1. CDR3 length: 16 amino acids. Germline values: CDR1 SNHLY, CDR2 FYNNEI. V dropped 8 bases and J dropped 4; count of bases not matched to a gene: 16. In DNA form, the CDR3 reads TGTGCCAGCCTTCCGACAGGGCGGAGTTGGATAGAGACCCAGTACTTC. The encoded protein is CASLPTGRSWIETQYF.

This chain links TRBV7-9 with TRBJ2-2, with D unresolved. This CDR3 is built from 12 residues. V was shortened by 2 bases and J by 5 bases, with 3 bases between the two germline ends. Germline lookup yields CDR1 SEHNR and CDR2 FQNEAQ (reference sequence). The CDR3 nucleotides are TGTGCCAGCAGCTTAAGTACCGGGGAGCTGTTTTTT. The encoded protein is CASSLSTGELFF.

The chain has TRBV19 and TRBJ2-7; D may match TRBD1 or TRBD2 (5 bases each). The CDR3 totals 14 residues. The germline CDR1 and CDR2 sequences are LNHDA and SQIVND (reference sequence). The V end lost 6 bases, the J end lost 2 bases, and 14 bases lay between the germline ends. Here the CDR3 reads CASRASGPAYEQYF. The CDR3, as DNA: TGTGCCAGTAGAGCATCGGGACCGGCCTACGAGCAGTACTTC.

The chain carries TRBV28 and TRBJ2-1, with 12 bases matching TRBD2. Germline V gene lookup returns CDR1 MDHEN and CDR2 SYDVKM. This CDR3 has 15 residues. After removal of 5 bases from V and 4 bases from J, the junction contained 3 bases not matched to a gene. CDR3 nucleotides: TGTGCCAGCAGTGGGACTAGCGGGCTTTACAATGAGCAGTTCTTC. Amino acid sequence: CASSGTSGLYNEQFF.

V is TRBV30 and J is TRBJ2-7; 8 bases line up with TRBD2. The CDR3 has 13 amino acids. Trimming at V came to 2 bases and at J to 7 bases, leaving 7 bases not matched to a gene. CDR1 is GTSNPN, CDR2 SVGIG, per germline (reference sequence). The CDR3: CAWSPGLAREQYF. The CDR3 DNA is TGTGCCTGGAGTCCAGGACTAGCCAGGGAGCAGTACTTC.